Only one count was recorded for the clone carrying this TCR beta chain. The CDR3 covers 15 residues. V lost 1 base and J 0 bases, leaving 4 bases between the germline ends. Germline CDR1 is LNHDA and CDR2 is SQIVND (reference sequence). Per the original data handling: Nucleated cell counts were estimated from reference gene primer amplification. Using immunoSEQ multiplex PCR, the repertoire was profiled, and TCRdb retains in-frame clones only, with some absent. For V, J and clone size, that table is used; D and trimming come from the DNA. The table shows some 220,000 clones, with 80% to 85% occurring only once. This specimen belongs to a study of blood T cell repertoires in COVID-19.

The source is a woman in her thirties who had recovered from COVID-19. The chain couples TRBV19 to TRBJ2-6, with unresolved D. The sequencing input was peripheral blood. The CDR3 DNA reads TGTGCCAGTAGTATAGGGAGCTCTGGGGCCAACGTCCTGACTTTC. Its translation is CASSIGSSGANVLTF.